This T cell receptor beta chain was recorded in a study of Graves' ophthalmopathy and Graves' hyperthyroidism. Overall study: There was a collection of peripheral blood at initial diagnosis, before any treatment. Study-wide points: Blood also carried most expanded thyroid clonotypes exceeding 0.001 frequency.

With regard to this clonotype: What it recognizes is unknown.

Amplification from RNA transcripts yielded the TCR beta CDR3 regions. An initial RT-PCR round employing HTBI primers preceded a second-round multiplex PCR. TCRdb re-called the multiplex PCR reads through MiXCR, storing one row per CDR3 protein. The sample holds a few hundred thousand distinct CDR3 sequences, about 18% seen once. In germline, CDR1 is MNHNS, CDR2 SASEGT. J was trimmed by 5 bases and V by 5 bases; bases with no gene match: 9. The CDR3 runs 15 residues. Certain patients were not enrolled. These were patients with other autoimmune diseases, uncontrolled infections, pregnancy or lactation. What supplied the PBMCs was approximately 10 ml of fresh peripheral blood.

This TCR derives from an adult woman with stable Graves' hyperthyroidism. Material: peripheral blood. The rearrangement joins TRBV6-1 to TRBJ2-5; TRBD1 agrees at 9 bases. The CDR3 region is CASSPLTGGLETQYF. CDR3 DNA: TGTGCCAGCAGTCCACTTACAGGGGGCTTGGAGACCCAGTACTTC.